This TCR beta chain was recorded in a study of OX40 agonist ivuxolimab in advanced cancers. Across the whole study: Of mixed ages from about 23 to 90 and averaging roughly 64 years, the group was around 78% male.

Profiled with immunoSEQ multiplex PCR; TCRdb holds only in-frame clones, not every one. This sample has 65,000 to 80,000 clones, with approximately 84% found just once. Whole-study results and caveats: Average numbers of expanded clones were greater in CD8+ T cells than in CD4+. With doses of 0.1 to 3.0 mg/kg, CD4+ and CD8+ blood T cells had undergone clonal expansion by week 6.

In regard to this clone: Its antigen remains unknown.

V was cut by 5 bases and J by 1 base, with 8 bases left in between. The CDR3 extends over 13 amino acids. CDR1 and CDR2 from the germline V gene are KGHSH and LQKENI. This TCR came from an adult with an advanced solid tumor such as melanoma, head and neck, liver or kidney cancer. Sequencing was performed on CD4+ or CD8+ T cells sorted from blood, taken in a trial of the OX40 agonist ivuxolimab. V and J are TRBV18 and TRBJ2-5; the D gene is possibly TRBD1 (6 bases). The CDR3 loop is CASSRGFQETQYF. CDR3 coding DNA: TGTGCCAGCTCAAGGGGGTTCCAAGAGACCCAGTACTTC.